The 32 T cell receptor beta chains given below trace back to one sample, sequenced in a study of shared clonotypes between healthy human individuals. Data came from immunoSEQ multiplex PCR; TCRdb stores just in-frame clones and leaves some out. The profile shows around 1.4 million clones, 98% to 99% of them singletons. The specimen sequenced was naive CD4+ T cells sorted from blood. Subset in this sample: CD45RA+ positively selected. The receptors derive from a man aged 25 to 45 in good health.

J is TRBJ2-7 and V is TRBV30; unclear D gene. Germline V gene sequence: CDR1 GTSNPN, CDR2 SVGIG (reference sequence). V shed 0 bases and J shed 0 bases, with 9 bases lying between them. This CDR3 spans 14 amino acids. CDR3: CAWSVQLLSYEQYF. Written as DNA, the CDR3 is TGTGCCTGGAGTGTACAACTACTCTCCTACGAGCAGTACTTC.

The chain employs TRBV7-9 and TRBJ2-2; D is undetermined. The V end was cut by 2 bases, the J end by 3 bases, with 13 bases between. The CDR3 spans 16 residues. Germline V gives CDR1 SEHNR, CDR2 FQNEAQ (reference sequence). The CDR3 spells CASSLLEPRDTGELFF. CDR3 nucleotide sequence: TGTGCCAGCAGCTTATTAGAACCCCGAGACACCGGGGAGCTGTTTTTT.

The gene calls are TRBV4-3 and TRBJ2-2; tentative D call: TRBD2 (7 bases). From germline, CDR1 is LGHNA and CDR2 YSLEER. This CDR3 has 17 residues. V lost 4 bases and J lost 5, with 20 bases in between. The CDR3 DNA is TGCGCCAGCAGCCGCCAGAGGGGGGGTCGGAAGACCGGGGAGCTGTTTTTT. As protein: CASSRQRGGRKTGELFF.

The chain is built from TRBV29-1 and TRBJ2-3, with D possibly matching TRBD2 (5 bases). Trimming cost V 4 bases and J 6 bases, with 11 bases left between them. Germline V gene data show CDR1 as SQVTM and CDR2 as ANQGSEA. CDR3 length: 12 residues. DNA for the CDR3: TGCAGCGTTGTAGGGCCGGGGGATACGCAGTATTTT. Translation: CSVVGPGDTQYF.

The chain links TRBV29-1 to TRBJ2-1, with 7 positions matching TRBD2. The germline CDR1 and CDR2 sequences are SQVTM and ANQGSEA. With V trimmed by 7 bases and J by 7 bases, 1 base remained unmatched. The CDR3 spans 10 residues. The DNA for the CDR3 is TGCAGCGGGCGGGAGAATGAGCAGTTCTTC. Amino acid sequence: CSGRENEQFF.

This chain links TRBV11-2 with TRBJ2-7; D call uncertain. V lost 3 bases to trimming and J lost 2 bases, with 17 bases between them. This CDR3 is 16 amino acids long. Germline V gives CDR1 SGHAT, CDR2 FQNNGV. In nucleotides, the CDR3 is TGTGCCAGCAGCTTTAGTGGCTTTCCTGGGCCCTACGAGCAGTACTTC. It encodes CASSFSGFPGPYEQYF.

The chain uses TRBV28 and TRBJ2-7, with 7 bases matching TRBD2. The CDR3 consists of 14 residues. The germline V gene has CDR1 MDHEN and CDR2 SYDVKM. The J segment lost 4 bases and the V segment lost 7 bases, leaving 10 bases of the junction unmatched. CDR3 sequence: CASNKGGSQYEQYF. The DNA for the CDR3 is TGTGCCAGCAATAAAGGCGGGAGTCAGTACGAGCAGTACTTC.

V gene TRBV5-5 combines with J gene TRBJ2-3; 10 bases are a match to TRBD1. Per germline, CDR1 SGHKS and CDR2 YYEKEE (reference sequence). After removal of 2 bases from V and 5 bases from J, the junction contained 5 bases not matched to a gene. This CDR3 region has 15 residues. As DNA, the CDR3 is TGTGCCAGCAGCTTTGGGGACAGGGGAATAGATACGCAGTATTTT. Translated, it gives CASSFGDRGIDTQYF.

This clone was counted once. This chain links TRBV6-5 with TRBJ2-1; D is tentatively TRBD1 or TRBD2 (5 bases each). Trimming pared 3 bases from V and 6 bases from J, leaving 9 bases between. Germline lookup yields CDR1 MNHEY and CDR2 SVGAGI. This CDR3 has 13 amino acids. The DNA for the CDR3 is TGTGCCAGCAGTTATGGGGGATTCAATGAGCAGTTCTTC. Protein: CASSYGGFNEQFF.

The gene calls are TRBV7-8 and TRBJ2-7; TRBD1 is a possible D gene (6 bases). Germline V gives CDR1 SGHVS, CDR2 FQNEAQ. This CDR3 has 15 amino acids. V dropped 5 bases and J dropped 0 bases, with 14 bases sitting between them. Here the CDR3 DNA reads TGTGCCAGCAGCCCCTTAACAGGGAGCTCCTACGAGCAGTACTTC. It yields the protein CASSPLTGSSYEQYF.

V is TRBV11-2 and J is TRBJ2-1; 7 positions match TRBD2. The trim removed 2 bases at V and 3 bases at J, leaving 7 bases unmatched. CDR3 size: 16 residues. CDR1 is SGHAT and CDR2 is FQNNGV in the germline V gene. Written as DNA, the CDR3 is TGTGCCAGCAGCTTAAGGGAGGGTAGCAGCTACAATGAGCAGTTCTTC. Its translation: CASSLREGSSYNEQFF. Variable domain in full (rest from reference TRBV11-2 and TRBJ2-1): EAGVAQSPRYKIIEKRQSVAFWCNPISGHATLYWYQQILGQGPKLLIQFQNNGVVDDSQLPKDRFSAERLKGVDSTLKIQPAKLEDSAVYLCASSLREGSSYNEQFFGPGTRLTVL.

The chain joins TRBV7-2 to TRBJ1-4; D gene ambiguous. CDR1 is SGHTA, CDR2 FQGNSA, per germline. CDR3 length: 13 residues. V dropped 4 bases and J dropped 6 bases, with 9 bases sitting between them. The DNA for the CDR3 is TGTGCCAGCAGCTCCTCGACACATGAAAAACTGTTTTTT. Its translation: CASSSSTHEKLFF.

The chain carries TRBV19 and TRBJ2-2, with TRBD2 as a possible D gene (6 bases). The V and J ends lost 5 bases and 4 bases respectively, with 11 bases between them. The CDR3 has 14 residues. Germline V gene data show CDR1 as LNHDA and CDR2 as SQIVND (reference sequence). The CDR3 DNA follows: TGTGCCAGTAGTCGTAGCGGCCCCACCGGGGAGCTGTTTTTT. It encodes CASSRSGPTGELFF.

This chain uses TRBV5-5 with TRBJ2-7; possible D gene TRBD1, 5 bases. CDR3 size: 13 residues. Germline V lookup: CDR1 SGHKS, CDR2 YYEKEE (reference sequence). V was cut by 5 bases and J by 1 base, with 10 bases left in between. CDR3: CASSKQESYEQYF. CDR3 nucleotides: TGTGCCAGCAGTAAACAGGAGTCCTACGAGCAGTACTTC.

The chain has TRBV29-1 and TRBJ2-3, with D possibly called TRBD1 or TRBD2 (6 bases each). V was trimmed by 6 bases and J by 2 bases, leaving 15 bases between them. CDR1 and CDR2 (germline): SQVTM, ANQGSEA. The CDR3 has 14 amino acids. CDR3 region: CSVSPGAFTDTQYF. The CDR3 DNA reads TGCAGCGTCTCCCCGGGGGCGTTCACAGATACGCAGTATTTT.

This chain connects TRBV7-9 to TRBJ2-7; 7 positions agree with TRBD1. In germline, CDR1 is SEHNR, CDR2 FQNEAQ (reference sequence). V was pared by 5 bases and J by 5 bases, with 3 bases of the junction left unmatched. This CDR3 spans 12 amino acids. CDR3 sequence (DNA): TGTGCCAGCAGCCACACAGGGGACGAGCAGTACTTC. Translated: CASSHTGDEQYF. Using reference TRBV7-9 and TRBJ2-7 for the parts outside the CDR3, the full variable domain is DTGVSQNPRHKITKRGQNVTFRCDPISEHNRLYWYRQTLGQGPEFLTYFQNEAQLEKSRLLSDRFSAERPKGSFSTLEIQRTEQGDSAMYLCASSHTGDEQYFGPGTRLTVT.

J is TRBJ1-5 and V is TRBV28, with TRBD1 as a possible D gene (6 bases). Germline CDR1 reads MDHEN; CDR2 reads SYDVKM. There are 14 residues in the CDR3. Trimming shortened V by 4 bases and J by 4 bases, and 11 bases separated the two germline ends. CDR3 in amino acids: CASSSGQPNQPQHF. The CDR3 DNA reads as TGTGCCAGCAGTTCTGGACAGCCAAATCAGCCCCAGCATTTT.

V gene TRBV19 combines with J gene TRBJ2-2; TRBD1 matches 9 bases. The CDR3 loop spans 17 amino acids. The J segment lost 5 bases and the V segment lost 4 bases, leaving 11 bases of the junction unmatched. Germline CDR1 LNHDA, CDR2 SQIVND (reference sequence). CDR3 residues: CASSTGRGQGVTGELFF. CDR3 nucleotides: TGTGCCAGTAGTACAGGTCGGGGACAGGGTGTTACCGGGGAGCTGTTTTTT.

The V call is TRBV15, the J call TRBJ1-2; a weak D match, TRBD1 (5 bases). V lost 1 base, J lost 7 bases, and 10 bases lay in between. Germline values: CDR1 LNHNV, CDR2 YYDKDF (reference sequence). This CDR3 is 13 amino acids long. The CDR3 DNA is TGTGCCACCAGCAGAGGAGGGACGATTGGCTACACCTTC. Its translation: CATSRGGTIGYTF.

In its sample, this clone was seen once. The chain is built from TRBV7-2 and TRBJ2-7; D unresolved. Germline CDR1 is SGHTA and CDR2 is FQGNSA. V was shortened by 5 bases and J by 2 bases, with 13 bases between the two germline ends. The CDR3 contains 14 residues. Written as DNA, the CDR3 is TGTGCCAGCAGCCCTGGGCACAGAACCTACGAGCAGTACTTC. Translating it yields CASSPGHRTYEQYF.

This sequence joins TRBV7-2 and TRBJ2-3; tentative D call: TRBD1 (6 bases). The CDR3 loop spans 14 amino acids. Deletions cut 2 bases from V and 3 bases from J, with 9 bases between. The germline gives CDR1 SGHTA, CDR2 FQGNSA. Here the CDR3 DNA reads TGTGCCAGCAGCTTACACAGGGCGACAGATACGCAGTATTTT. Translated: CASSLHRATDTQYF.

The J gene is TRBJ1-2, the V gene TRBV28; no firm D call. Germline V gene sequence: CDR1 MDHEN, CDR2 SYDVKM. V lost 7 bases, J lost 7 bases, and 13 bases lay in between. The CDR3 loop spans 12 amino acids. In DNA, the CDR3 is TGTGCCAGCAAAGATGGCGGTTTTGGCTACACCTTC. It is translated as CASKDGGFGYTF.

J is TRBJ2-6 and V is TRBV28; a possible D gene is TRBD1 (6 bases). V lost 3 bases and J lost 5, with 14 bases in between. The CDR3 contains 16 residues. The germline CDR1 and CDR2 sequences are MDHEN and SYDVKM. In nucleotides, the CDR3 is TGTGCCAGCAGTTTGGTGGGGGCTGCGAGGGCCAACGTCCTGACTTTC. It is translated as CASSLVGAARANVLTF.

J is TRBJ2-3 and V is TRBV6-5, with no clear D. The CDR3 totals 13 residues. Trimming pared 8 bases from V and 1 base from J, leaving 10 bases between. The germline V gene has CDR1 MNHEY and CDR2 SVGAGI. DNA for the CDR3: TGTGCCAGCCTCCCCGCCGGCACAGATACGCAGTATTTT. Its translation: CASLPAGTDTQYF.

This clone appeared once. The J gene is TRBJ1-1, the V gene TRBV6-4; TRBD1 aligns across 7 bases. This CDR3 has 14 residues. The junction had 6 bases not matched to a gene; V was cut back by 7 bases and J by 1 base. CDR1 MRHNA and CDR2 SNTAGT come from the germline V gene. This CDR3 reads CASTRDSRNTEAFF. The CDR3 DNA follows: TGTGCCAGCACCAGGGACAGTAGGAACACTGAAGCTTTCTTT.

The chain combines TRBV4-2 with TRBJ2-1; 8 bases line up with TRBD2. The CDR3 is 15 residues long. Germline assignment: CDR1 LGHNA and CDR2 YNFKEQ. V lost 3 bases, J lost 8 bases, and 9 bases stayed unmatched. CDR3 in DNA: TGTGCCAGCAGCCATAACCAGCGGGAGCGCGATGAGCAGTTCTTC. Translation gives CASSHNQRERDEQFF.

V is TRBV7-9 and J is TRBJ1-5; 12 positions match TRBD1. Germline V gives CDR1 SEHNR, CDR2 FQNEAQ (reference sequence). Germline trimming cut 3 bases from V and 5 bases from J; bases unmatched to any gene: 2. The CDR3 spans 15 residues. This CDR3 is CASSLGQGADQPQHF. In DNA, the CDR3 is TGTGCCAGCAGCTTGGGACAGGGGGCTGATCAGCCCCAGCATTTT.

This clone appeared a few times. J is TRBJ2-1 and V is TRBV5-1; no clear D. Germline CDR1 reads SGHRS; CDR2 reads YFSETQ. V gave up 1 base and J gave up 3 bases, with 11 bases separating them. CDR3 length: 15 amino acids. For the CDR3, the DNA is TGCGCCAGCAGCTTGTTCAGTCCCCTCTACAATGAGCAGTTCTTC. Residues: CASSLFSPLYNEQFF.

This clone was seen a single time. The V call is TRBV7-8, the J call TRBJ2-2; no clear D gene. The CDR3 is made up of 13 amino acids. Per the germline V gene, CDR1 is SGHVS and CDR2 is FQNEAQ. The V and J ends lost 1 base and 7 bases respectively, with 7 bases between them. The CDR3 region is CASSLVVGGELFF. CDR3 nucleotides: TGTGCCAGCAGCTTAGTCGTCGGCGGGGAGCTGTTTTTT.

The chain joins TRBV10-1 to TRBJ2-3; the match to TRBD2 covers 7 bases. The germline CDR1 and CDR2 sequences are WNHNN and SYGVQD (reference sequence). CDR3 length: 13 residues. Trimming at V came to 5 bases and at J to 3 bases, leaving 2 bases not matched to a gene. In DNA form, the CDR3 reads TGCGCCAGCAGTCGGGAGGTTACAGATACGCAGTATTTT. As protein: CASSREVTDTQYF.

The V and J genes are TRBV15 and TRBJ2-3; tentatively, D is TRBD1 or TRBD2 (6 bases each). V lost 4 bases to trimming and J lost 6 bases, with 20 bases between them. Per germline, CDR1 LNHNV and CDR2 YYDKDF (reference sequence). This CDR3 region has 16 residues. The CDR3 sequence: CATSNPSRGQWDTQYF. CDR3 bases: TGTGCCACCAGCAATCCATCCCGGGGGCAGTGGGATACGCAGTATTTT.

V is TRBV11-1 and J is TRBJ2-7; D remains unclear. This CDR3 is built from 13 residues. Germline V gene data show CDR1 as SGHAT and CDR2 as FQDESV (reference sequence). V dropped 3 bases and J dropped 3 bases, with 9 bases sitting between them. The chain's CDR3 is CASSFEVGYEQYF. Here the CDR3 DNA reads TGTGCCAGCAGCTTCGAGGTGGGCTACGAGCAGTACTTC.